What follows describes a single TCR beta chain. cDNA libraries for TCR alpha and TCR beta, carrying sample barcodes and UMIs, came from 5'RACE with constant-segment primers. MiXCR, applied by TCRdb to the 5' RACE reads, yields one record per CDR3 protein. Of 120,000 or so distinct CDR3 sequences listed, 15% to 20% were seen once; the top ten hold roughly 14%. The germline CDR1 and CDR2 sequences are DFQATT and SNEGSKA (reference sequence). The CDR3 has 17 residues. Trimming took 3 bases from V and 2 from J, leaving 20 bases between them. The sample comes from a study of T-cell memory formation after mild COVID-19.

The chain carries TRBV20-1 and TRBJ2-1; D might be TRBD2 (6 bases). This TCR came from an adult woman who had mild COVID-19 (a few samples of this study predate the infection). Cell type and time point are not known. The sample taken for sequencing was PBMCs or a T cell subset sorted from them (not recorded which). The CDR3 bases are TGCAGTGCTAGCCCACCCCTAGCGATTAGCCCCTACAATGAGCAGTTCTTC. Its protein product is CSASPPLAISPYNEQFF.